Presented here are 7 T cell receptor beta chains from one specimen sequenced in a study of blood T cell repertoires in COVID-19. Method: immunoSEQ multiplex PCR; TCRdb's copy keeps in-frame clones and lacks some. Among more than 95,000 clones listed, roughly 76% were seen once. The sample comprised peripheral blood. Receptors were obtained from a woman between 70 and 85 years old with acute or convalescent COVID-19.

V and J are TRBV24-1 and TRBJ1-2; D is unresolved. The length of the CDR3 is 13 residues. In germline, CDR1 is KGHDR, CDR2 SFDVKD. Trimming removed 0 bases at V and 4 bases at J, with 5 bases between. The CDR3: CATSDLNGYGYTF. Written as DNA, the CDR3 is TGTGCCACCAGTGATTTGAACGGCTATGGCTACACCTTC.

In its sample, this clone was seen once. This chain uses TRBV21-1 with TRBJ2-7; the D call TRBD2 from the table was never checked on the DNA. TRBV21-1 has pseudogene status. This CDR3 is 17 amino acids long. CDR3: CASSKVLLTSGNYEQYF. The DNA of the CDR3 is TGTGCCAGCAGCAAAGTTCTCTTGACTAGCGGGAACTACGAGCAGTACTTC.

This chain joins TRBV7-9 and TRBJ1-6, with 7 bases matching TRBD1. V trimming: 4 bases; J trimming: 7 bases; junction bases outside the gene matches: 4. From germline, CDR1 is SEHNR and CDR2 FQNEAQ (reference sequence). There are 14 residues in the CDR3. In nucleotides, the CDR3 is TGTGCCAGCAGCTCCGGGACAGCGAATTCACCCCTCCACTTT. This encodes CASSSGTANSPLHF.

The J gene is TRBJ2-3, the V gene TRBV2; D possibly corresponds to TRBD1 (6 bases). Trimming cost V 8 bases and J 10 bases, with 10 bases left between them. CDR1 is SNHLY and CDR2 is FYNNEI in the germline V gene. There are 10 residues in the CDR3. CDR3 nucleotide sequence: TGTGCCAGCGGAGAGGGGGCGCAGTATTTT. Its translation is CASGEGAQYF.

This chain connects TRBV30 to TRBJ1-4, with 7 bases fitting TRBD1. V gave up 3 bases and J gave up 0 bases; unmatched junction bases: 10. This CDR3 spans 17 amino acids. The germline V gene encodes CDR1 GTSNPN and CDR2 SVGIG (reference sequence). CDR3 sequence reads: CAWSAGTAVATNEKLFF. Here the CDR3 DNA reads TGTGCCTGGAGCGCCGGGACAGCGGTTGCAACTAATGAAAAACTGTTTTTT.

The genes are TRBV7-3 and TRBJ2-5; no definite D call. The CDR3 has 13 residues. V lost 5 bases and J lost 4, with 11 bases in between. Per the germline V gene, CDR1 is SGHTA and CDR2 is FQGTGA. CDR3 in DNA: TGTGCCAGCAGCCCGGGTTCGGGAGAGACCCAGTACTTC. Protein: CASSPGSGETQYF.

The chain uses TRBV2 and TRBJ2-7, with TRBD2 matching over 7 bases. Per the germline V gene, CDR1 is SNHLY and CDR2 is FYNNEI. V lost 6 bases, J lost 2 bases, and 10 bases stayed unmatched. CDR3 length equals 15 residues. CDR3 loop: CASRPTSAGPYEQYF. Written as DNA, the CDR3 is TGTGCCAGCAGGCCAACTAGCGCCGGACCCTACGAGCAGTACTTC.